This T cell receptor (beta chain) was documented in a study of T cell responses to AZD1222 COVID-19 vaccine. Overall study findings and caveats: A mostly white British donor set with more females was recruited, and clonal diversity was possibly underestimated. Reports say nearly half of spike-specific TCRs go after unmutated variant regions.

In germline, CDR1 is SGHDT, CDR2 YYEEEE. Trimming took off 0 bases at V and 9 bases at J, with 13 bases between the two ends. This CDR3 region has 14 residues. This clone came up a few times. Its antigen remains unknown. Clones were sequenced by immunoSEQ multiplex PCR, and TCRdb holds only the in-frame ones, with some missing. The data hold under 150,000 clones, with 85% to 95% observed a single time. Material: peripheral blood, obtained on day 0 of AZD1222 vaccination. The receptor was derived from an adult in good health. V and J are TRBV5-6 and TRBJ2-1; D is possibly TRBD1 (6 bases). DNA of the CDR3: TGTGCCAGCAGCTTGGTAGGGGACAAGGCTGAGCAGTTCTTC. Amino acid sequence: CASSLVGDKAEQFF.